The 17 T cell receptor beta chains presented below share a single source sample, sequenced in a study of molecular identifiers for immune sequencing clone quantification. TCRdb passed the PCR reads through MiXCR, listing each CDR3 protein once. The table records roughly 300,000 distinct CDR3 sequences, 24% of them present only once. The sequencing sample was made of naive CD8+ T cells from blood, with Jurkat cell RNA spiked in. Documented subset: FACS-sorted CD8+CD4-CCR7+CD45RA+ naive T cells. The receptors derive from a human donor in good health. Some libraries in this study had Jurkat cell RNA spiked in.

At least ten counts were recorded for this clonotype. This sequence joins TRBV20-1 and TRBJ1-1, with 8 positions matching TRBD1. The CDR3 spans 14 residues. CDR1 is DFQATT, CDR2 SNEGSKA, per germline (reference sequence). The junction had 9 bases not matched to a gene; V was cut back by 3 bases and J by 6 bases. CDR3 in DNA: TGCAGTGCTAGGGGGAGGACAGGGCGCGCTGAAGCTTTCTTT. Its protein product is CSARGRTGRAEAFF.

This clonotype has only one observation. V gene TRBV4-1 combines with J gene TRBJ2-1; the D is unclear. The CDR3 is made up of 17 amino acids. The V gene's germline CDR1 is MGHRA and CDR2 YSYEKL. V lost 3 bases, J lost 7 bases, and 22 bases lay in between. Here the CDR3 reads CASSHDLTGPPRNEQFF. In DNA, the CDR3 is TGCGCCAGCAGCCACGATCTCACCGGGCCCCCGAGGAATGAGCAGTTCTTC.

In its sample, this clonotype was seen a few times. V and J are TRBV9 and TRBJ1-5, with D uncertain. V lost 4 bases to trimming and J lost 5 bases, with 13 bases between them. The CDR3 has 14 amino acids. Germline CDR1 is SGDLS and CDR2 is YYNGEE. The CDR3 protein is CASSPLEGDQPQHF. The CDR3 region has the DNA TGTGCCAGCAGCCCCCTGGAGGGAGATCAGCCCCAGCATTTT.

There are a few counts of this clonotype. V and J are TRBV4-2 and TRBJ2-7; D is ambiguous. The CDR3 covers 13 residues. CDR1 is LGHNA, CDR2 YNFKEQ, per germline. With 2 bases removed from V and 2 bases from J, the gap between germline ends came to 7 bases. In DNA form, the CDR3 reads TGTGCCAGCAGCCAATATCTGGCCTACGAGCAGTACTTC. It encodes CASSQYLAYEQYF.

There are a few counts of this clonotype. The rearrangement links TRBV4-3 to TRBJ2-7; unclear D gene. The CDR3 loop spans 13 amino acids. From germline, CDR1 is LGHNA and CDR2 YSLEER. Trimming took 4 bases from V and 3 from J, leaving 10 bases between them. The CDR3 region is CASSPSAGYEQYF. CDR3 coding DNA: TGCGCCAGCAGCCCCTCGGCCGGCTACGAGCAGTACTTC.

This clonotype was found once. A read error may explain this, as a much larger clone is one base away. V usage is TRBV29-1 and J usage is TRBJ1-1; D ambiguous. The germline V gene encodes CDR1 SQVTM and CDR2 ANQGSEA. V shed 6 bases and J shed 0 bases, with 11 bases lying between them. The CDR3 spans 13 residues. The CDR3 spells CSVKVTLNTEAFF. The CDR3 nucleotides are TGCAGCGTGAAGGTTACCTTGAACACTGAAGCTTTCTTT.

This clonotype was counted once. A read error may be the cause here, since a much bigger clone is one base away. V usage is TRBV9 and J usage is TRBJ2-2, with D perhaps being TRBD1 or TRBD2 (7 bases each). V was trimmed by 7 bases and J by 2 bases, leaving 18 bases between them. The CDR3 totals 16 residues. Germline-derived CDR1 and CDR2 are SGDLS and YYNGEE. The CDR3 nucleotides read TGTGCCAGCGGCGAGAGCGGGACAGCAAACACCGGGGAGCTGTTTTTT. Translation gives CASGESGTANTGELFF.

This clonotype was seen repeatedly, ten times or more. This chain uses TRBV14 with TRBJ2-3, with D tentatively TRBD1 (6 bases). CDR1 and CDR2 (germline): SGHDN, FVKESK. The CDR3 spans 15 residues. Deletions cut 4 bases from V and 0 bases from J, with 11 bases between. The CDR3 region is CASSPWTVSTDTQYF. CDR3 in DNA: TGTGCCAGCAGCCCCTGGACAGTTAGCACAGATACGCAGTATTTT.

The table lists this clonotype with many counts. The rearrangement links TRBV6-5 to TRBJ2-7; D is uncertain. Per the germline V gene, CDR1 is MNHEY and CDR2 is SVGAGI. The CDR3 has 12 residues. V was clipped by 2 bases and J by 7 bases, with 9 bases between them. The CDR3 here is CASSYDKKEQYF. The DNA of the CDR3 is TGTGCCAGCAGTTACGACAAAAAAGAGCAGTACTTC.

This clonotype was recorded many times. This chain uses TRBV15 with TRBJ2-3, with D possibly matching TRBD1 (6 bases). Germline assignment: CDR1 LNHNV and CDR2 YYDKDF (reference sequence). CDR3 size: 16 residues. Trimming stripped 3 bases from V and 1 base from J, with 14 bases between. The CDR3 coding sequence is TGTGCCACCAGCAGGTTACAGGGATGGGGCACAGATACGCAGTATTTT. It codes for CATSRLQGWGTDTQYF.

The chain recombines TRBV13 with TRBJ1-2; D is perhaps TRBD1 (6 bases). V shed 5 bases and J shed 8 bases, with 15 bases lying between them. Germline-derived CDR1 and CDR2 are PRHDT and FYEKMQ (reference sequence). The CDR3 runs 13 residues. The CDR3 DNA follows: TGTGCCAGCAGCCCCGGACAGTTGTGGGGCTACACCTTC. Amino acid sequence: CASSPGQLWGYTF.

This clonotype was counted ten times or more. V gene TRBV5-1 combines with J gene TRBJ2-3, with TRBD2 matching 7 bases. Germline CDR1 is SGHRS and CDR2 is YFSETQ. The V segment lost 4 bases and the J segment 0 bases; nucleotides outside the gene matches: 5. The CDR3 consists of 15 residues. In DNA, the CDR3 is TGCGCCAGCAGCCCTCTAGCGGTTAGCACAGATACGCAGTATTTT. This sequence encodes CASSPLAVSTDTQYF.

This clonotype has at least ten counts. The CDR3 is CASRPRDSGSGANVLTF. CDR3 in DNA: TGTGCCAGCAGACCCCGGGACTCTGGCTCTGGGGCCAACGTCCTGACTTTC. The chain recombines TRBV12-3 or TRBV12-4 with TRBJ2-6; possible D gene TRBD2, 6 bases. Trimming shortened V by 6 bases and J by 0 bases, and 15 bases separated the two germline ends. The CDR3 length is 17 residues.

Many counts were recorded for this clonotype. CDR3 DNA sequence: TGTGCCAGTAGTATCTTCGCGGGTAGCACAGATACGCAGTATTTT. Its translation: CASSIFAGSTDTQYF. The genes are TRBV19 and TRBJ2-3; maybe TRBD2 (5 bases). This CDR3 spans 15 amino acids. Trimming left V 3 bases short and J 0 bases short, with 10 bases between. Germline V CDR1 and CDR2: LNHDA, SQIVND (reference sequence). Using reference TRBV19 and TRBJ2-3 for the parts outside the CDR3, the full variable domain is DGGITQSPKYLFRKEGQNVTLSCEQNLNHDAMYWYRQDPGQGLRLIYYSQIVNDFQKGDIAEGYSVSREKKESFPLTVTSAQKNPTAFYLCASSIFAGSTDTQYFGPGTRLTVL.

With regard to this clonotype: A read error may explain this, as a much larger clone is one base away. Lacking the conserved final phenylalanine or tryptophan, this CDR3 likely reflects a read error. The chain carries TRBV7-3 and TRBJ2-5, with D hard to call. Per germline, CDR1 SGHTA and CDR2 FQGTGA. The germline V and J ends were trimmed by 6 bases and 5 bases, with 7 bases remaining between them. The CDR3 runs to 11 residues. The DNA of the CDR3 is TGTGCCAGCAGGTTAGGCGAGACCCAGTACTCC. Its translation is CASRLGETQYS.

This clonotype has at least ten counts. DNA of the CDR3: TGTGCCAGCAGCCCGGGACTGATCACTGAAGCTTTCTTT. Residues: CASSPGLITEAFF. The chain links TRBV3-1 to TRBJ1-1, with a weak D call TRBD1 (5 bases). Deletions cut 4 bases from V and 4 bases from J, with 10 bases between. The CDR3 covers 13 residues. Germline CDR1 is LGHDT and CDR2 is YNNKEL (reference sequence).

This clonotype was counted at least ten times. Here the CDR3 DNA reads TGTGCCAGCAGCCCGCAGGGACAGCCCCCCTACGAGCAGTACTTC. It is translated as CASSPQGQPPYEQYF. The rearrangement joins TRBV7-8 to TRBJ2-7, with 7 positions matching TRBD1. This CDR3 contains 15 residues. V was pared by 5 bases and J by 2 bases, with 9 bases of the junction left unmatched. CDR1 is SGHVS, CDR2 FQNEAQ, per germline.